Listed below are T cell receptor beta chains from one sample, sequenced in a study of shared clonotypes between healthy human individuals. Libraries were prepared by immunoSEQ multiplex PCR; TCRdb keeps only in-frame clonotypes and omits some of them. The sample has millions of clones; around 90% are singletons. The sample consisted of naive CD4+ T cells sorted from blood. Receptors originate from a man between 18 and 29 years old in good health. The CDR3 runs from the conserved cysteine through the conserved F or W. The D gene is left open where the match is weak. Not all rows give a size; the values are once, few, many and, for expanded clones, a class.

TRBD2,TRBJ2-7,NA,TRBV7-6,CASSSPLAGGPYEQYF,TGTGCCAGCAGCTCGCCCCTAGCGGGAGGGCCCTACGAGCAGTACTTC
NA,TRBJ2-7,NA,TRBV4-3,CASSQGAQSDEQYF,TGCGCCAGCAGCCAGGGGGCCCAGTCTGACGAGCAGTACTTC
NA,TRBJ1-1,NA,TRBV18,CASSSGMDTEAFF,TGTGCCAGCTCGTCAGGGATGGACACTGAAGCTTTCTTT
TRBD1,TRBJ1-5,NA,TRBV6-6,CASTYVTGNQPQHF,TGTGCCAGCACGTATGTGACAGGGAATCAGCCCCAGCATTTT
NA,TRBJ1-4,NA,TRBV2,CASSEGLDRSNEKLFF,TGTGCCAGCAGTGAGGGGTTGGACCGGAGTAATGAAAAACTGTTTTTT
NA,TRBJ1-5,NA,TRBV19,CASSIDFSNQPQHF,TGTGCCAGTAGTATAGACTTTAGCAATCAGCCCCAGCATTTT
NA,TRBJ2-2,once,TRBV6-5,CASGRDSNTGELFF,TGTGCCAGCGGTAGGGACTCTAACACCGGGGAGCTGTTTTTT
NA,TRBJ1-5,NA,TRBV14,CASSQRAGIQPQHF,TGTGCCAGCAGCCAAAGGGCAGGGATTCAGCCCCAGCATTTT
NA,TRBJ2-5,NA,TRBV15,CATSREAPGETQYF,TGTGCCACCAGCAGAGAGGCCCCGGGAGAGACCCAGTACTTC
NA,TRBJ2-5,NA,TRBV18,CASSAQGGGETQYF,TGTGCCAGCTCAGCACAGGGTGGGGGCGAGACCCAGTACTTC
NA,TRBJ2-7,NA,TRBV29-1,CSAENGYEQYF,TGCAGCGCCGAGAACGGGTACGAGCAGTACTTC
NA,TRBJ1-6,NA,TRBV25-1,CASSEINSPLHF,TGTGCCAGCAGTGAGATTAATTCACCCCTCCACTTT
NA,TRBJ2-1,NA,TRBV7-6,CASSWGPDNEQFF,TGTGCCAGCAGCTGGGGACCTGACAATGAGCAGTTCTTC
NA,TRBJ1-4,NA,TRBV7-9,CASSLGISNEKLFF,TGTGCCAGCAGCCTAGGAATTTCTAATGAAAAACTGTTTTTT
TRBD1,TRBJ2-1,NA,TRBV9,CASSVTGASYNEQFF,TGTGCCAGCAGCGTTACAGGGGCCTCCTACAATGAGCAGTTCTTC
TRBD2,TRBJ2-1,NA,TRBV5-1,CASSGAGGSYNEQFF,TGCGCCAGCAGCGGTGCGGGGGGGAGTTACAATGAGCAGTTCTTC
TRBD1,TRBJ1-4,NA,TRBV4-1,CASSQEVTGQVYEKLFF,TGCGCCAGCAGCCAAGAGGTCACGGGACAGGTCTATGAAAAACTGTTTTTT
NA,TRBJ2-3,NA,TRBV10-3,CAISIGGWTSTDTQYF,TGTGCCATCAGTATTGGGGGATGGACTAGCACAGATACGCAGTATTTT
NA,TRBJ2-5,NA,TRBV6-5,CASSPGETQYF,TGTGCCAGCAGTCCAGGGGAGACCCAGTACTTC
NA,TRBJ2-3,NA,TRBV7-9,CASSPLAVSTDTQYF,TGTGCCAGCAGCCCCTTAGCGGTTAGCACAGATACGCAGTATTTT
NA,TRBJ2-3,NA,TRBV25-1,CASSRTGGGTDTQYF,TGTGCCAGCAGTCGGACAGGTGGAGGGACAGATACGCAGTATTTT
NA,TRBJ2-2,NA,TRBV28,CASSPASANTGELFF,TGTGCCAGCAGCCCCGCGTCCGCGAACACCGGGGAGCTGTTTTTT
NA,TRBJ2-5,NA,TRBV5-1,CASSHSGPQETQYF,TGCGCCAGCAGCCACTCGGGACCACAAGAGACCCAGTACTTC
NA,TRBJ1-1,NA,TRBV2,CAAHFLNTEAFF,TGTGCCGCACATTTTTTAAACACTGAAGCTTTCTTT
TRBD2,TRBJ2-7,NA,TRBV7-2,CASSLTGGSSYEQYF,TGTGCCAGCAGCTTAACGGGAGGGAGCTCCTACGAGCAGTACTTC
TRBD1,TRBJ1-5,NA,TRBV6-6,CASTPRDRGPNQPQHF,TGTGCCAGCACCCCGAGGGACAGGGGGCCCAATCAGCCCCAGCATTTT
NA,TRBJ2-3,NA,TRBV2,CASRGRQITDTQYF,TGTGCCAGCAGAGGGAGGCAGATCACAGATACGCAGTATTTT
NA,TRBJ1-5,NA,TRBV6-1,CASVPGAGKPQHF,TGTGCCAGCGTACCGGGGGCGGGGAAGCCCCAGCATTTT
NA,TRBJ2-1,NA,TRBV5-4,CASSLGGPNEQFF,TGTGCCAGCAGCTTGGGGGGCCCCAATGAGCAGTTCTTC
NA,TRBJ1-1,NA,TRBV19,CASSIGSPNTEAFF,TGTGCCAGTAGTATAGGCAGCCCCAACACTGAAGCTTTCTTT
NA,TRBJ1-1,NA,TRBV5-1,CASSLAVNTEAFF,TGCGCCAGCAGCTTGGCAGTTAACACTGAAGCTTTCTTT
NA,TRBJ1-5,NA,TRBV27,CASSLISRGSNQPQHF,TGTGCCAGCAGTTTAATCTCCAGGGGTAGCAATCAGCCCCAGCATTTT
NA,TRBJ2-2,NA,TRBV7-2,CASSGRTAGELFF,TGTGCCAGCAGCGGAAGGACAGCCGGGGAGCTGTTTTTT
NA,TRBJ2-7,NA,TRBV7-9,CASSPGDRAYEQYF,TGTGCCAGCAGCCCCGGAGACAGAGCCTACGAGCAGTACTTC
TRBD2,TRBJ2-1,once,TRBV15,CATSRGLAGGLVGYNEQFF,TGTGCCACCAGCCGAGGACTAGCGGGGGGTCTGGTGGGCTACAATGAGCAGTTCTTC
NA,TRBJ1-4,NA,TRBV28,CASSATQQGEKLFF,TGTGCCAGCAGTGCCACCCAACAAGGAGAAAAACTGTTTTTT
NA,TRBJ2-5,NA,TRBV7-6,CASSRLLALGVGETQYF,TGTGCCAGCAGTCGACTCCTAGCGTTGGGAGTCGGAGAGACCCAGTACTTC
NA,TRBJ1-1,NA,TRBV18,CASSLQNGPNTEAFF,TGTGCCAGCTCACTACAAAACGGCCCGAACACTGAAGCTTTCTTT
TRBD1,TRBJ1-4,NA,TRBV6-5,CASSYSGTGVGEKLFF,TGTGCCAGCAGTTACTCGGGGACAGGTGTGGGTGAAAAACTGTTTTTT
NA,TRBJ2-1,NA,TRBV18,CASSPGGIGHNEQFF,TGTGCCAGCTCACCAGGCGGGATAGGGCACAATGAGCAGTTCTTC
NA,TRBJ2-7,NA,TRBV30,CAWSVLKGSYEQYF,TGTGCCTGGAGTGTTTTGAAGGGCTCCTACGAGCAGTACTTC
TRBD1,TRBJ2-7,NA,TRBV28,CASGTGVPYEQYF,TGTGCCTCCGGGACAGGGGTGCCCTACGAGCAGTACTTC
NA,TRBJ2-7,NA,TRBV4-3,CASSQAPMLYEQYF,TGCGCCAGCAGCCAAGCCCCGATGTTATACGAGCAGTACTTC
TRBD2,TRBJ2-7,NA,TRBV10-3,CAISSPGLGAYEQYF,TGTGCCATCAGCTCCCCGGGACTAGGGGCCTACGAGCAGTACTTC
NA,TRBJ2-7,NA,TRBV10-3,CAISEGSYEQYF,TGTGCCATCAGTGAAGGTTCCTACGAGCAGTACTTC
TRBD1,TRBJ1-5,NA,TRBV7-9,CASSAIGGDQPQHF,TGTGCCAGCAGCGCGATAGGGGGCGATCAGCCCCAGCATTTT
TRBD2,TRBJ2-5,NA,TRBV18,CASSPLAGPQETQYF,TGTGCCAGCTCACCACTAGCGGGCCCCCAAGAGACCCAGTACTTC
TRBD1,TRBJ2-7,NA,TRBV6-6,CASSPGQGNIYEQYF,TGTGCCAGCAGTCCAGGACAGGGGAATATCTACGAGCAGTACTTC
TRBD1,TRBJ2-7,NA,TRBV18,CASSSRQGAYEQYF,TGTGCCAGCTCATCGAGACAGGGGGCCTACGAGCAGTACTTC
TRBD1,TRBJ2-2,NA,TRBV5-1,CASSPGQGATGELFF,TGCGCCAGCAGCCCAGGACAGGGGGCGACCGGGGAGCTGTTTTTT
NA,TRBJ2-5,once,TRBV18,CASSQAAQETQYF,TGTGCCAGCTCACAAGCGGCCCAAGAGACCCAGTACTTC
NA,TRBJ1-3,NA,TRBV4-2,CASSQGTAWGSGNTIYF,TGTGCCAGCAGCCAAGGAACGGCTTGGGGCTCTGGAAACACCATATATTTT
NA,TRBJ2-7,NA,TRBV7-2,CASSTSLEQYF,TGTGCCAGCAGCACTAGCCTGGAGCAGTACTTC
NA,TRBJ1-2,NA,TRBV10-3,CAILGSPNYGYTF,TGTGCCATCTTGGGATCCCCGAACTATGGCTACACCTTC
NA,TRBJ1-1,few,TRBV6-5,CASSSTGTEAFF,TGTGCCAGCAGTTCTACAGGTACTGAAGCTTTCTTT